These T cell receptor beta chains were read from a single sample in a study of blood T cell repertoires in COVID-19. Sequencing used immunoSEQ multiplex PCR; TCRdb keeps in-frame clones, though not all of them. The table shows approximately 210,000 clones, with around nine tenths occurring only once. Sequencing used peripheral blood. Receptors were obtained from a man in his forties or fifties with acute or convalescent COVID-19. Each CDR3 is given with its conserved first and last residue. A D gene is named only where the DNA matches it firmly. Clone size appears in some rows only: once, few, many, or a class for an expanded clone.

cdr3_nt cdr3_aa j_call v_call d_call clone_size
TGCGCCAGCAGCTTACTGAGGGGTAGCGGGGTCAAACTGAGCTCCTACAATGAGCAGTTCTTC CASSLLRGSGVKLSSYNEQFF TRBJ2-1 TRBV5-1 TRBD2 -
TGTGCCAGCACGGGCCCAGGGTCCTACGAGCAGTACTTC CASTGPGSYEQYF TRBJ2-7 TRBV2 - -
TGTGCCAGCAGCCCCAGGGGAATCTCGAACACTGAAGCTTTCTTT CASSPRGISNTEAFF TRBJ1-1 TRBV3-1/TRBV3-2 - -
TGTGCCAGCTCACCACGGGGGGGGACAGGCGAAGAGCAGTACTTC CASSPRGGTGEEQYF TRBJ2-7 TRBV18 - -
TGTGCCAGCAGCGGATTACACAGGGCCGACACTGAAGCTTTCTTT CASSGLHRADTEAFF TRBJ1-1 TRBV7-8 - -
TGTGCCAGCAGTTTAAATGGAAGGGGTAATCAGCCCCAGCATTTT CASSLNGRGNQPQHF TRBJ1-5 TRBV28 - -
TGTGCCAGCAGTTTACAAACCGAGAAGCCCCAGCATTTT CASSLQTEKPQHF TRBJ1-5 TRBV12-3/TRBV12-4 - few
TGTGCCAGCAGTGAACAGGGATACAATCAGCCCCAGCATTTT CASSEQGYNQPQHF TRBJ1-5 TRBV2 - few
TGTGCCGTTCGCCCGGCGGGAGGTAGCACAGATACGCAGTATTTT CAVRPAGGSTDTQYF TRBJ2-3 TRBV10-3 TRBD2 few
TGTGCCAGCAGCTTAGAGGGGATTAGGGGCACTGAAGCTTTCTTT CASSLEGIRGTEAFF TRBJ1-1 TRBV7-9 - once
TGTGCCAGCACCTCAGGGGCGTTAGGGACCCAGTACTTC CASTSGALGTQYF TRBJ2-5 TRBV5-4 - -
TGTGCCTGGCTGACAGGGGGCAATGAGCAGTTCTTC CAWLTGGNEQFF TRBJ2-1 TRBV30 TRBD1 -
TGTGCCAGCACCTACGCGGGACCGGGAGGGGAGCTGTTTTTT CASTYAGPGGELFF TRBJ2-2 TRBV2 - -
TGTGCCTGGAGCTCGGGACAGGGGGGTCAGCCCCAGCATTTT CAWSSGQGGQPQHF TRBJ1-5 TRBV30 TRBD1 -
TGTGCCTGGAGGGGCAGGACAGGGGGGGAAACTGAAGCTTTCTTT CAWRGRTGGETEAFF TRBJ1-1 TRBV30 TRBD1 -
TGCGCCAGCAGCTTGTGGGAGTCTGGAAACACCATATATTTT CASSLWESGNTIYF TRBJ1-3 TRBV5-1 - -
TGTGCCAGCAGTGAAGCCCGGGGGGCTTTTTACAATGAGCAGTTCTTC CASSEARGAFYNEQFF TRBJ2-1 TRBV2 - -
TGTGCCAGCAGCTTAGGAACCAGGGTGCGGACTGAAGCTTTCTTT CASSLGTRVRTEAFF TRBJ1-1 TRBV7-8 - -
TGTGCCAGCAGCTTAAACAGAAAGGTTCAGCCCCAGCATTTT CASSLNRKVQPQHF TRBJ1-5 TRBV7-8 - few
TGTGCCAGTAGTTCCTCCCTCTTAGGAGCAGATCTCCACAATGAGCAGTTCTTC CASSSSLLGADLHNEQFF TRBJ2-1 TRBV19 - -
TGTGCCACCAGCAGTGCATTCGGAGCAGCCTTATCTGAAGCTTTCTTT CATSSAFGAALSEAFF TRBJ1-1 TRBV15 - -
TGTGCCAGCAGGTGGACAGGGGGCACTGAAGCTTTCTTT CASRWTGGTEAFF TRBJ1-1 TRBV6-5 TRBD1 once
TGCGCCAGCAGCCGCGGACTAGCGGGGGGGCTGCAAGAGACCCAGTACTTC CASSRGLAGGLQETQYF TRBJ2-5 TRBV4-1 TRBD2 -
TGTGCCAGCAGTTACCTCACGGGGGGATCACACAATGAGCAGTTCTTC CASSYLTGGSHNEQFF TRBJ2-1 TRBV27 TRBD2 -
TGTGCCAGCAGCTTGGCGGGTGCGGGAGACGGGAACTATGGCTACACCTTC CASSLAGAGDGNYGYTF TRBJ1-2 TRBV5-4 - -
TGTGCCAGCAGCAGTTCGGGAGCCTACAATGAGCAGTTCTTC CASSSSGAYNEQFF TRBJ2-1 TRBV5-4 - few
TGTGCCAGCAGAATCGGGACTTTACCCGTAGAGACCCAGTACTTC CASRIGTLPVETQYF TRBJ2-5 TRBV6-5 - once
TGTGCCAGCAGCCAAGCAGGGGCTCTAAACACTGAAGCTTTCTTT CASSQAGALNTEAFF TRBJ1-1 TRBV14 - medium-sized
TGTGCCAGCAGAAAACAGGACACCGGGGAGCTGTTTTTT CASRKQDTGELFF TRBJ2-2 TRBV6-4 - -
TGTGCCAGCAGCCTAACCGATGAGCAGTTCTTC CASSLTDEQFF TRBJ2-1 TRBV11-2 - -
TGTGCCATCACCCCGGGGGAGGACTACGAGCAGTACTTC CAITPGEDYEQYF TRBJ2-7 TRBV10-3 - -
TGTGCCAGCAGGGGGACTAGCATAAGAACAGATACGCAGTATTTT CASRGTSIRTDTQYF TRBJ2-3 TRBV2 TRBD2 -
TGTGCCAGCAGCATCTTGGGACAGGGGTCTGCAGGTTCACCCCTCCACTTT CASSILGQGSAGSPLHF TRBJ1-6 TRBV11-2 TRBD1 -
TGTGCTAGCAGCCAAGACGCAAGCGGGATTGGCGCAGATACGCAGTATTTT CASSQDASGIGADTQYF TRBJ2-3 TRBV7-7 TRBD2 -
TGTGCCAGCAGCTTAGATATTGGGACTAGTGGCGTCGAGCAGTTCTTC CASSLDIGTSGVEQFF TRBJ2-1 TRBV7-9 TRBD2 -
TGTGCCAGCAGTTCTACGCAGGACAGACCATACTTC CASSSTQDRPYF TRBJ2-7 TRBV12-3/TRBV12-4 - -
TGTGCCAGCAGCCCCGGGACTAGCTACACCGGGGAGCTGTTTTTT CASSPGTSYTGELFF TRBJ2-2 TRBV2 TRBD2 -
TGTGCCAGCAGCGACGGGACAGTTCCTAATCAGCCCCAGCATTTT CASSDGTVPNQPQHF TRBJ1-5 TRBV5-6 TRBD1 -
TGTGCCAGCAGCCGCACAGGGATGAACACTGAAGCTTTCTTT CASSRTGMNTEAFF TRBJ1-1 TRBV5-6 - -
TGTGCCAGCAGCCCAGATCTAGCGGCCATCCAGTTCTTC CASSPDLAAIQFF TRBJ2-1 TRBV7-2 TRBD2 -
TGTGCCAGCAGTTACTCGAAGCAGGGCTATAATTCACCCCTCCACTTT CASSYSKQGYNSPLHF TRBJ1-6 TRBV6-2/TRBV6-3 - -
TGTGCCAGTAAAATGGTTGGGAGGGGCAATCAGCCCCAGCATTTT CASKMVGRGNQPQHF TRBJ1-5 TRBV19 - -
TGTGCCAGCAGCCAAGAGAGGTTCCCATACGAGCAGTACTTC CASSQERFPYEQYF TRBJ2-7 TRBV3-1/TRBV3-2 - -
TGCGCCAGCAGCCAGGGACACACCTTCTACGAGCAGTACTTC CASSQGHTFYEQYF TRBJ2-7 TRBV4-1 - -
TGTGCCAGCAGTTTTTATAGCAATCAGCCCCAGCATTTT CASSFYSNQPQHF TRBJ1-5 TRBV27 - -